The following is a T cell receptor (beta chain) sequence with its context. Its antigen is unidentified. This record comes from a study of T cell responses to AZD1222 COVID-19 vaccine. Across the study: Investigators merged groups given second doses at roughly 4 or roughly 12 weeks.

Overall study findings and caveats: Spike-specific TCR depth and breadth grew after two AZD1222 doses. Repertoire sampling happened only post peak T cell response. Most donors were white British and more were female, and clonal diversity was possibly underestimated.

Data came from immunoSEQ multiplex PCR; TCRdb stores just in-frame clones and leaves some out. The sample includes around 99,000 clones, roughly nine tenths of them seen just once. This CDR3 spans 20 amino acids. Losses at the gene ends were 2 bases for V and 0 bases for J; bases not matched to a gene: 13. Germline lookup yields CDR1 SGHKS and CDR2 YYEKEE (reference sequence). The sequence was obtained from an adult in good health. Sequenced here: peripheral blood, sampled on day 0 of AZD1222 vaccination. The chain employs TRBV5-5 and TRBJ2-6, with 8 bases matching TRBD1. CDR3 residues: CASSFPPNRGFLSGANVLTF. The DNA of the CDR3 is TGTGCCAGCAGCTTTCCCCCGAACAGGGGGTTCCTCTCTGGGGCCAACGTCCTGACTTTC.